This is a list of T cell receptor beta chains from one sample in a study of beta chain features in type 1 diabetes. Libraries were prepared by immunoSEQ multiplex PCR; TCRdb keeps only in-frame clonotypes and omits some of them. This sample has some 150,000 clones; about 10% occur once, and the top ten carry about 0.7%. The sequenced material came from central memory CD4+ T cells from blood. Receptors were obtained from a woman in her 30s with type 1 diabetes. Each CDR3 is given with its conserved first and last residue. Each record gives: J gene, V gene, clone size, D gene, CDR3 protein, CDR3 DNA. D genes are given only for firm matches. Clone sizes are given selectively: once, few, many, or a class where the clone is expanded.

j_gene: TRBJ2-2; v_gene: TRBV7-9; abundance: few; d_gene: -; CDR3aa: CASSLRESGELFF; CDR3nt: TGTGCCAGCAGCTTAAGGGAGAGCGGGGAGCTGTTTTTT
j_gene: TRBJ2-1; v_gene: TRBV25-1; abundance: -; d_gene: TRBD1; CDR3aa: CASSDRTGRSYNEQFF; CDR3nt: TGTGCCAGCAGTGACCGGACAGGGAGATCCTACAATGAGCAGTTCTTC
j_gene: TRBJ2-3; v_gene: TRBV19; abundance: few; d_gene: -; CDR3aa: CASSISGRPADTQYF; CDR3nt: TGTGCCAGTAGTATTTCCGGGAGACCAGCAGATACGCAGTATTTT
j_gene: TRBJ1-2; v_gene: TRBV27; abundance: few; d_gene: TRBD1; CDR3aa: CASSLAPDRVPYGYTF; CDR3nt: TGTGCCAGCAGTTTAGCCCCGGACAGGGTCCCCTATGGCTACACCTTC
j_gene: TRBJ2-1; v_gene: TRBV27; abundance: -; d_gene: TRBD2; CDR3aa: CASSFGTSGRPEQFF; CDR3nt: TGTGCCAGCAGTTTTGGGACTAGCGGGAGACCTGAGCAGTTCTTC
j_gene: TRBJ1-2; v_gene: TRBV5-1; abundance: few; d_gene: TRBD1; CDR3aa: CASSLEGGSLGYTF; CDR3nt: TGCGCCAGCAGCTTGGAAGGGGGCAGTCTGGGCTACACCTTC
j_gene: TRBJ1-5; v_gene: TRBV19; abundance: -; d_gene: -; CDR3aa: CASRSGNQPQHF; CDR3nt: TGTGCCAGTCGGTCGGGGAATCAGCCCCAGCATTTT
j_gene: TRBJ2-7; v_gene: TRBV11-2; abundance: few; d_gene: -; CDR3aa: CASSLGSSDTYEQYF; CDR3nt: TGTGCCAGCAGCTTAGGGTCTAGCGACACCTACGAGCAGTACTTC
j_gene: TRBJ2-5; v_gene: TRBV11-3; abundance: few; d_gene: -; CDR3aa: CASSLSGAGRYQETQYF; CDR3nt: TGTGCCAGCAGCTTATCGGGAGCGGGCAGATACCAAGAGACCCAGTACTTC
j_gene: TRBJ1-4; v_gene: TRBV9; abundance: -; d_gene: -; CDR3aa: CASSGGGSNEKLFF; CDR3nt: TGTGCCAGCAGCGGGGGGGGGTCTAATGAAAAACTGTTTTTT
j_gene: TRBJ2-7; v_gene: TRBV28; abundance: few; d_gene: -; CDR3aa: CASSLTSPYEQYF; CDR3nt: TGTGCCAGCAGTTTAACCAGTCCTTACGAGCAGTACTTC
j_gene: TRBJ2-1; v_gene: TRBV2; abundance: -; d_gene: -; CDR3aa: CASSGEREQFF; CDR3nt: TGTGCCAGCAGTGGCGAACGTGAGCAGTTCTTC
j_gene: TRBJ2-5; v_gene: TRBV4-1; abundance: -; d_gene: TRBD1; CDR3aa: CASSWRQGEETQYF; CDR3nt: TGCGCCAGCAGCTGGAGACAGGGCGAAGAGACCCAGTACTTC
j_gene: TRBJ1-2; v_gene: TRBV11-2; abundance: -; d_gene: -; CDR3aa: CASSFARVGGYTF; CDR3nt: TGTGCCAGCAGCTTTGCCCGGGTTGGGGGCTACACCTTC
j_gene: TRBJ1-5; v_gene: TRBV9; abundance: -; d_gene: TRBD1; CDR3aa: CASSASGQSIQPQHF; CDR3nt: TGTGCCAGCAGCGCCTCGGGACAGTCTATTCAGCCCCAGCATTTT
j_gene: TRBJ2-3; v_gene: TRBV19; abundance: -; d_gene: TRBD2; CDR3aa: CASSYLGTSGTDTQYF; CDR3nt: TGTGCCAGTAGTTATCTTGGGACTAGCGGCACAGATACGCAGTATTTT
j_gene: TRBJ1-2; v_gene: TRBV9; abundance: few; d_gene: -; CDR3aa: CASSPPDSNYGYTF; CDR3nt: TGTGCCAGCAGCCCTCCAGACAGTAACTATGGCTACACCTTC
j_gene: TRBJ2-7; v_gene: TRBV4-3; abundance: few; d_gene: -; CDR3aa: CASSHSGHSANYEQYF; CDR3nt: TGCGCCAGCAGCCACTCTGGACATTCAGCGAACTACGAGCAGTACTTC
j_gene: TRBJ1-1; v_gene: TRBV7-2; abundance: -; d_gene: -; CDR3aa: CASSRRGYTEAFF; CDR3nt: TGTGCCAGCAGCCGGCGGGGGTACACTGAAGCTTTCTTT
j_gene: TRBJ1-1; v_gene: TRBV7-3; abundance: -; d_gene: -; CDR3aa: CASRQTVNTEAFF; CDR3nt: TGTGCCAGCAGGCAAACGGTGAACACTGAAGCTTTCTTT
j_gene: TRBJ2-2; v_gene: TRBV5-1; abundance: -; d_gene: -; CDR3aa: CASFYNPNTGELFF; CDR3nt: TGCGCCAGCTTCTATAACCCGAACACCGGGGAGCTGTTTTTT
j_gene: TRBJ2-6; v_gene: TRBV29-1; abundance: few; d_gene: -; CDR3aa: CSVDRPSGANVLTF; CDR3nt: TGCAGCGTTGATCGTCCCTCTGGGGCCAACGTCCTGACTTTC
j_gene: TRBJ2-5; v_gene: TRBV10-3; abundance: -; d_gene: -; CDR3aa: CAIGSAGFLGETQYF; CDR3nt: TGTGCCATCGGGTCGGCAGGCTTTTTAGGAGAGACCCAGTACTTC
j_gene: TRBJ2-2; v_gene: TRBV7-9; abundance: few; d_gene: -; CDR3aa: CASSLAPVGDTGELFF; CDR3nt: TGTGCCAGCAGCTTAGCCCCAGTCGGAGACACCGGGGAGCTGTTTTTT
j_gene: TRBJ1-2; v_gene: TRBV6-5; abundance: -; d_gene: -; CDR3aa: CASSYDPGVYGYTF; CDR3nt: TGTGCCAGCAGTTACGATCCAGGGGTCTATGGCTACACCTTC
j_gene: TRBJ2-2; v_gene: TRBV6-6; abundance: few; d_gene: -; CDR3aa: CASSPSGGPSGELFF; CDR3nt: TGTGCCAGCAGTCCATCTGGAGGGCCCTCCGGGGAGCTGTTTTTT
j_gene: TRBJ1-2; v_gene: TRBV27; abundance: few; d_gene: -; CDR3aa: CASSFRTGRYGYTF; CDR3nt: TGTGCCAGCAGTTTTCGTACAGGGCGGTATGGCTACACCTTC
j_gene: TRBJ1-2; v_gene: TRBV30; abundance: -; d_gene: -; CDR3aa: CAQGRGRNYGYTF; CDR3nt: TGTGCCCAGGGTCGGGGGAGGAACTATGGCTACACCTTC
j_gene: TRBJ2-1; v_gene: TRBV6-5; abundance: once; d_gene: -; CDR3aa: CAIVAEEKQFF; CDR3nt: TGTGCCATCGTGGCGGAGGAAAAGCAGTTCTTC
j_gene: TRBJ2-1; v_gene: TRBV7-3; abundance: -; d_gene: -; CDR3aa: CASSRGGDRSNEQFF; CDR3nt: TGTGCCAGCAGCAGGGGCGGGGACCGATCCAATGAGCAGTTCTTC
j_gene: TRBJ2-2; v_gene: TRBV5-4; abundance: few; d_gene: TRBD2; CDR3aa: CASRLAGGSGELFF; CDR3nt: TGTGCCAGCCGACTAGCGGGAGGGTCCGGGGAGCTGTTTTTT
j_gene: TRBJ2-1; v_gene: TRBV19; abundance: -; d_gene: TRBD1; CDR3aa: CASSIRDRDYNEQFF; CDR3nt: TGTGCCAGTAGTATCCGGGACAGGGACTACAATGAGCAGTTCTTC
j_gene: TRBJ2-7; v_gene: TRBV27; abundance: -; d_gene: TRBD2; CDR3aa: CASSLRPGLAGGYEQYF; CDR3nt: TGTGCCAGCAGTTTGCGTCCGGGACTAGCGGGAGGGTACGAGCAGTACTTC
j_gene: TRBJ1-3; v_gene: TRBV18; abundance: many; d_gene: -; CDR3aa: CASSPPSTNSGNTIYF; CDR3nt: TGTGCCAGCTCACCACCGTCGACTAACTCTGGAAACACCATATATTTT
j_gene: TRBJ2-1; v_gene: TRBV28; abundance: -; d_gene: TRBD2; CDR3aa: CATGGTSGYNEQFF; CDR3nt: TGTGCCACCGGGGGGACTAGCGGCTACAATGAGCAGTTCTTC
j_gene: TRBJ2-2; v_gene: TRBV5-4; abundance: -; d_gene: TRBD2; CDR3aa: CASSLKTSGSWTGELFF; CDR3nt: TGTGCCAGCAGCTTGAAGACTAGCGGGAGTTGGACCGGGGAGCTGTTTTTT
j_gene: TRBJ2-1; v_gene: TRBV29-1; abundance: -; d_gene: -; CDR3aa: CSLFRDFSYNEQFF; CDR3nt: TGCAGCCTCTTCCGGGACTTCTCCTACAATGAGCAGTTCTTC
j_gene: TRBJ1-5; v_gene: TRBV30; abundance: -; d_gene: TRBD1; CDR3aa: CAWSRPLTGGYNQPQHF; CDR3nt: TGTGCCTGGAGTCGACCCCTGACAGGGGGATATAATCAGCCCCAGCATTTT
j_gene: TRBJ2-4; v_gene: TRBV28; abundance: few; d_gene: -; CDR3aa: CATTTGRVNIQYF; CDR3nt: TGTGCCACCACTACAGGGAGGGTGAACATTCAGTACTTC
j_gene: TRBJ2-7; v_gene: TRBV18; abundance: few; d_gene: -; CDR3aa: CASSPRGSYEQYF; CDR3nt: TGTGCCAGCTCACCTAGGGGGTCCTACGAGCAGTACTTC
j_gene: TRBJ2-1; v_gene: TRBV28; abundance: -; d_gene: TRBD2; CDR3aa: CAGSAASSGRGIEQFF; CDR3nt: TGTGCCGGATCCGCTGCCTCTAGCGGGAGGGGGATTGAGCAGTTCTTC
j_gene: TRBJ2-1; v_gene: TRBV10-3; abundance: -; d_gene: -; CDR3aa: CAISESILGDGGFF; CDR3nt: TGTGCCATCAGTGAAAGTATTTTAGGGGACGGGGGGTTCTTC
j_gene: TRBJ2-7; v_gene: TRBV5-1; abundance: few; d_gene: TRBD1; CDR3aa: CASSGTGAREQYF; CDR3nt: TGCGCCAGCAGCGGGACAGGGGCGAGGGAGCAGTACTTC
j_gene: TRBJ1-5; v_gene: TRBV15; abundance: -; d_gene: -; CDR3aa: CATSRGTGISNQPQHF; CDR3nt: TGTGCCACCAGCAGAGGAACAGGGATTAGCAATCAGCCCCAGCATTTT